The entry below gives a single T cell receptor (beta chain) sequence along with its context. In the study's own analysis: Quantification of nucleated cells was approximated via reference gene primer amplification. Profiled with immunoSEQ multiplex PCR; TCRdb holds only in-frame clones, not every one. That table furnishes V, J and clone size, whereas the DNA furnished D and trimming. The profile shows 25,000 to 35,000 clones, 88% of them singletons. This record comes from a study of blood T cell repertoires in COVID-19. Study-wide background: Sites in the United States, Italy and Spain provided acute and convalescent COVID-19 samples. The analysed material was cDNA or gDNA that came from T cells, B-cell-depleted T cells, or PBMCs.

This CDR3 is built from 14 residues. With 7 bases clipped from V and 7 bases from J, the junction kept 9 bases outside the gene matches. Looked up from germline, CDR1 is MNHEY and CDR2 is SMNVEV (reference sequence). Sequencing used peripheral blood. The TCR originated in a human donor in a cohort sampled during active COVID-19. V is TRBV27 and J is TRBJ2-1; 8 bases agree with TRBD2. This CDR3 is CASMSGGAVNEQFF. The DNA for the CDR3 is TGTGCCAGCATGTCGGGGGGGGCGGTGAATGAGCAGTTCTTC.